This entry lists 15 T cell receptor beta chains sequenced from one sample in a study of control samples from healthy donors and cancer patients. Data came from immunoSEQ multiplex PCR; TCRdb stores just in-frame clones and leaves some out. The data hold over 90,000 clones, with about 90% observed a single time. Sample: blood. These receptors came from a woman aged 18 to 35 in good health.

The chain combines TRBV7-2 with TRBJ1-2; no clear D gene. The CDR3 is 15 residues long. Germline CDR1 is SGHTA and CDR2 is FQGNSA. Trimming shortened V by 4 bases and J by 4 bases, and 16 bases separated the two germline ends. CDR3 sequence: CASSSPTGSLYGYTF. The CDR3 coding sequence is TGTGCCAGCAGCTCCCCCACTGGATCACTCTATGGCTACACCTTC.

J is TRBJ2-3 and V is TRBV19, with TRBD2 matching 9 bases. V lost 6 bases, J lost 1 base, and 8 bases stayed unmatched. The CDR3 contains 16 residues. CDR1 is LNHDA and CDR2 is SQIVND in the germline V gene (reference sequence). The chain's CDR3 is CASSLLSSGGTDTQYF. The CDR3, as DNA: TGTGCCAGTAGCTTACTTTCTAGCGGGGGCACAGATACGCAGTATTTT.

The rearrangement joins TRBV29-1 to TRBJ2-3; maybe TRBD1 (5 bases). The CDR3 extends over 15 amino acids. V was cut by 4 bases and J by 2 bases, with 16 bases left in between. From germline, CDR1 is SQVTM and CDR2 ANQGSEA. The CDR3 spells CSVGGRVGITDTQYF. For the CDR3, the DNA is TGCAGCGTTGGCGGCAGGGTTGGGATCACAGATACGCAGTATTTT.

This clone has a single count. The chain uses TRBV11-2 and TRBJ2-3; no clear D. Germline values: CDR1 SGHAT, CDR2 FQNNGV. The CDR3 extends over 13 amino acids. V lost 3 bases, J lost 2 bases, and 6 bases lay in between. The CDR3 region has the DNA TGTGCCAGCAGCTTTCAGTTCACAGATACGCAGTATTTT. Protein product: CASSFQFTDTQYF.

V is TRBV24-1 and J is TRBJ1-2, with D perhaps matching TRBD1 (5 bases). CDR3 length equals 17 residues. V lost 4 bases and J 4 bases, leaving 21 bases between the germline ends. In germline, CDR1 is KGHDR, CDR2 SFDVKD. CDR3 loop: CATSDATGTQTGYGYTF. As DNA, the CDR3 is TGTGCCACCAGTGACGCGACCGGGACCCAAACGGGCTATGGCTACACCTTC.

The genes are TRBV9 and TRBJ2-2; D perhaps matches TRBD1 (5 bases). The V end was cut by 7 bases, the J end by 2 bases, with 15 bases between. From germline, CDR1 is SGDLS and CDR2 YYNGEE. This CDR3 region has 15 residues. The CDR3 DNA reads TGTGCCAGCCATAGGCAGACAGCAAACACCGGGGAGCTGTTTTTT. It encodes CASHRQTANTGELFF.

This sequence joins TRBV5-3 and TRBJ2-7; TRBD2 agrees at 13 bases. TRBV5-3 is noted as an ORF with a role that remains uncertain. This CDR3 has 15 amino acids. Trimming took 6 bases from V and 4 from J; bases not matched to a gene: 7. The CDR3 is CARTVPGLAGYEQYF. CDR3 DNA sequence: TGTGCCAGAACCGTACCGGGACTAGCGGGATACGAGCAGTACTTC.

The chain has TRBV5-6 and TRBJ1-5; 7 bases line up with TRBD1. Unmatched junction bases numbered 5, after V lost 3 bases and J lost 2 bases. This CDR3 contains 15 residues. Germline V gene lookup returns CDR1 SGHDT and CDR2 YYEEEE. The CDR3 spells CASSSNRGGNQPQHF. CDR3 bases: TGTGCCAGCAGCTCGAACAGGGGAGGCAATCAGCCCCAGCATTTT.

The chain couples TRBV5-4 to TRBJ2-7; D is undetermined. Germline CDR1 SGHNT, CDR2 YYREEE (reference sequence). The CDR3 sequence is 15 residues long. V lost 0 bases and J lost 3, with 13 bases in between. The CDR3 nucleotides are TGTGCCAGCAGCTTGGGCGCAGTGGGATTCTACGAGCAGTACTTC. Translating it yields CASSLGAVGFYEQYF.

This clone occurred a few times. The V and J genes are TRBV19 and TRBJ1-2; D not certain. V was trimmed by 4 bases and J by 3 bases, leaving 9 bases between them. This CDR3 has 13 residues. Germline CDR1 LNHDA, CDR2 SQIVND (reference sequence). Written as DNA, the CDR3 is TGTGCCAGTAGTACCGGGTCCCACTATGGCTACACCTTC. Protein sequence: CASSTGSHYGYTF.

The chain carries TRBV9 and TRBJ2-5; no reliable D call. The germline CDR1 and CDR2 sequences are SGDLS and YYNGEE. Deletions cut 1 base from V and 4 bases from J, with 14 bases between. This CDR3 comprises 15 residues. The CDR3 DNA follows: TGTGCCAGCAGCGTATTCGGGCTACCACGAGAGACCCAGTACTTC. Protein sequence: CASSVFGLPRETQYF.

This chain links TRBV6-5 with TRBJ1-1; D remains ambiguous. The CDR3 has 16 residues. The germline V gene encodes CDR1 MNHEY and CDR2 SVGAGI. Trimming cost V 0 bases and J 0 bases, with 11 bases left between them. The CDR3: CASSYSWSGLNTEAFF. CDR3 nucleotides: TGTGCCAGCAGTTACTCTTGGTCGGGTTTGAACACTGAAGCTTTCTTT.

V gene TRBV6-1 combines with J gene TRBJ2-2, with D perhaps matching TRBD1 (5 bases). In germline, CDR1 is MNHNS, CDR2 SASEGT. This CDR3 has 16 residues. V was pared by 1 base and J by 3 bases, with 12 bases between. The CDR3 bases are TGTGCCAGCAGTGAAGGTGACAGCACACACACCGGGGAGCTGTTTTTT. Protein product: CASSEGDSTHTGELFF.

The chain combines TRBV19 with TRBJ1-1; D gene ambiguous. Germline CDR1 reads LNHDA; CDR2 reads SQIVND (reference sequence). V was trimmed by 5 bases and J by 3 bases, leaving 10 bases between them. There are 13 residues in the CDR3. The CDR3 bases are TGTGCCAGTAGTCGAAGCTGGGACACTGAAGCTTTCTTT. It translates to CASSRSWDTEAFF.

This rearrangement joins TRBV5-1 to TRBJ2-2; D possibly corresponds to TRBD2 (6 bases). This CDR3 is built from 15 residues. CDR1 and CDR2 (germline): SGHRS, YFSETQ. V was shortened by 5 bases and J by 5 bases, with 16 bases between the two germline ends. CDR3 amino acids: CASRKLAALTGELFF. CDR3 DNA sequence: TGCGCCAGCAGGAAATTAGCGGCGCTTACCGGGGAGCTGTTTTTT.